This is a list of T cell receptor beta chains from one sample in a study of a mutant IDH1 vaccine in newly diagnosed glioma. Clones were sequenced by immunoSEQ multiplex PCR, and TCRdb holds only the in-frame ones, with some missing. Among 85,000 to 100,000 clones listed, 80% to 90% were seen once. The sequencing here drew on PBMCs, taken from a glioma patient treated with radiotherapy, temozolomide or both. The source of these receptors is a woman in her fifties or sixties with glioma. The CDR3 runs from the conserved cysteine through the conserved F or W. A D gene is named only where the DNA matches it firmly. Only part of the rows carry a size: once, few, many, or a class if the clone is expanded.

cdr3_aa cdr3_nt clone_size j_call v_call d_call
CASSLVLASSYNEQFF TGTGCCAGCAGCTTAGTTCTAGCGTCCTCCTACAATGAGCAGTTCTTC - TRBJ2-1 TRBV7-2 -
CASRVTSGVGEQFF TGTGCCAGCAGGGTCACTAGCGGGGTTGGTGAGCAGTTCTTC - TRBJ2-1 TRBV6-4 TRBD2
CASSRSRPSGEQFF TGTGCCAGCAGCCGGAGCAGGCCGAGTGGTGAGCAGTTCTTC - TRBJ2-1 TRBV6-1 -
CASSFPYGYTF TGTGCCAGCAGTTTCCCATATGGCTACACCTTC once TRBJ1-2 TRBV28 -
CASSLTGMNTEAFF TGCGCCAGCAGCTTGACAGGAATGAACACTGAAGCTTTCTTT - TRBJ1-1 TRBV5-1 -
CASTPRPAYNEQFF TGTGCCAGCACTCCCCGGCCTGCCTACAATGAGCAGTTCTTC - TRBJ2-1 TRBV9 -
CASSVATGGSRTEAFF TGTGCCAGCAGCGTAGCTACAGGTGGCAGTCGGACTGAAGCTTTCTTT - TRBJ1-1 TRBV9 -
CAWSPGQDYEQYF TGTGCCTGGAGTCCTGGACAAGACTACGAGCAGTACTTC once TRBJ2-7 TRBV30 -
CASSWRRNQPQHF TGTGCCAGCAGCTGGCGGAGGAATCAGCCCCAGCATTTT - TRBJ1-5 TRBV7-8 -
CASSQEGQGPNEQYF TGCGCCAGCAGCCAAGAAGGACAAGGCCCCAACGAGCAGTACTTC - TRBJ2-7 TRBV4-1 -
CASSEIYEQFF TGTGCCAGCAGTGAAATCTATGAGCAGTTCTTC - TRBJ2-1 TRBV6-1 -
CASSLGYVDTQYF TGCGCCAGCAGCTTGGGATACGTGGATACGCAGTATTTT - TRBJ2-3 TRBV5-1 -
CASSFRDGPYEQYF TGCGCCAGCAGCTTCAGGGACGGACCCTACGAGCAGTACTTC - TRBJ2-7 TRBV5-1 -
CASSIGGNTEAFF TGTGCCAGTAGTATAGGGGGAAACACTGAAGCTTTCTTT few TRBJ1-1 TRBV19 -
CASSLSSGKEAFF TGTGCCAGCAGTTTATCGTCGGGTAAGGAAGCTTTCTTT - TRBJ1-1 TRBV27 -
CASSPDRDNGYGYTF TGTGCCAGCAGCCCGGACAGGGATAATGGCTATGGCTACACCTTC - TRBJ1-2 TRBV7-4 TRBD1
CASSRGGQVNTEAFF TGTGCCAGTAGTAGGGGGGGACAGGTGAACACTGAAGCTTTCTTT few TRBJ1-1 TRBV19 TRBD1
CASSLGTGGVNTEAFF TGTGCCAGCAGCTTAGGGACAGGAGGGGTGAACACTGAAGCTTTCTTT many TRBJ1-1 TRBV7-9 TRBD1
CASSHRTYTDTQYF TGCGCCAGCAGCCACCGGACATACACAGATACGCAGTATTTT - TRBJ2-3 TRBV4-1 -
CASSLVGQETQYF TGTGCCAGCAGTTTAGTGGGCCAAGAGACCCAGTACTTC - TRBJ2-5 TRBV28 -
CASSWDRRGTEAFF TGTGCCAGTAGTTGGGACAGAAGAGGGACTGAAGCTTTCTTT few TRBJ1-1 TRBV19 TRBD1
CASTLAGTGDSPLHF TGTGCCAGCACCCTGGCCGGGACAGGGGACTCACCCCTCCACTTT - TRBJ1-6 TRBV28 TRBD1
CASSGAGGTSTDTQYF TGTGCCAGCAGCGGAGCGGGGGGCACTAGCACAGATACGCAGTATTTT - TRBJ2-3 TRBV9 TRBD2
CASSPRGDEQYF TGTGCCAGCAGCCCCCGTGGGGACGAGCAGTACTTC - TRBJ2-7 TRBV9 -
CASSLERNTGELFF TGTGCCAGCAGCTTAGAGCGGAACACCGGGGAGCTGTTTTTT - TRBJ2-2 TRBV7-3 -
CASSPLNTEAFF TGTGCCAGCAGCCCCCTGAACACTGAAGCTTTCTTT - TRBJ1-1 TRBV7-9 -
CATTAGGNTEAFF TGTGCCACGACGGCGGGGGGGAACACTGAAGCTTTCTTT - TRBJ1-1 TRBV10-3 -
CASSLGAGLLTGELFF TGTGCCAGCAGCTTAGGGGCGGGACTCCTGACCGGGGAGCTGTTTTTT - TRBJ2-2 TRBV7-8 -
CSVVGGLGNEKLFF TGCAGCGTTGTGGGGGGGCTTGGTAATGAAAAACTGTTTTTT once TRBJ1-4 TRBV29-1 -
CASSLIVDYGYTF TGCGCCAGCAGCTTGATTGTCGACTATGGCTACACCTTC once TRBJ1-2 TRBV5-1 -
CASSLMTAGEAFF TGCGCCAGCAGCTTGATGACAGCCGGTGAAGCTTTCTTT - TRBJ1-1 TRBV5-1 -
CASSYHGGSEAFF TGTGCCAGCAGTTACCACGGGGGGTCTGAAGCTTTCTTT few TRBJ1-1 TRBV6-5 -
CASSSTRRGQNTEAFF TGCGCCAGCAGCTCCACGAGGAGGGGTCAGAACACTGAAGCTTTCTTT - TRBJ1-1 TRBV5-1 -
CASSSHEGQNYGYTF TGTGCCAGCAGCTCCCACGAGGGACAGAACTATGGCTACACCTTC once TRBJ1-2 TRBV7-9 TRBD1
CSVGGQVNTGELFF TGCAGCGTTGGCGGACAGGTCAACACCGGGGAGCTGTTTTTT few TRBJ2-2 TRBV29-1 TRBD1
CAWSAIDRENSPLHF TGTGCCTGGAGCGCAATCGACAGGGAGAATTCACCCCTCCACTTT few TRBJ1-6 TRBV30 TRBD1
CASSLDRAGHEQYF TGTGCCAGCAGTTTAGACAGGGCAGGCCACGAGCAGTACTTC few TRBJ2-7 TRBV27 TRBD1